What follows describes a single T cell receptor beta chain. The table came from immunoSEQ multiplex PCR; TCRdb's copy has only in-frame clones and leaves some out. Of 170,000 or so clones in the sample, roughly nine tenths are singletons; the top ten hold approximately 2%. This sample was included in a study of blood T cell repertoires in COVID-19. The CDR3 covers 15 residues. The germline gives CDR1 SNHLY, CDR2 FYNNEI. V trimming: 5 bases; J trimming: 0 bases; junction bases outside the gene matches: 7. The chain joins TRBV2 to TRBJ2-7; 7 bases agree with TRBD1. This sequence originates from a man in his late teens or twenties who had recovered from COVID-19. The sample taken for sequencing was peripheral blood. CDR3 sequence: CASSSDRDNSYEQYF. The CDR3 bases are TGTGCCAGCAGTTCCGACAGGGACAACTCCTACGAGCAGTACTTC.